This T cell receptor beta chain was captured by sequencing in a study of shared clonotypes between healthy human individuals. Findings of the study overall: Clonotype sharing levels among donors were expected to vary with sequencing depth. When compared with the clonotypes that were shared by all four sorted-subset donors, the non-shared clonotypes turned out to have lower generation probabilities.

V lost 0 bases to trimming and J lost 6 bases, with 7 bases between them. Germline V gene lookup returns CDR1 SGDLS and CDR2 YYNGEE. There are 13 residues in the CDR3. Libraries were prepared by immunoSEQ multiplex PCR; TCRdb keeps only in-frame clonotypes and omits some of them. The sample carries around 1.5 million clones, approximately 98% recorded once. Regarding this clone: What it recognizes is unknown. Other DNA sequences in the same sample also yield this CDR3.

V is TRBV9 and J is TRBJ2-1; D remains ambiguous. The source material was naive CD4+ T cells sorted from blood. As to subset: CD45RA+ positively selected. The sequence was collected from a young man in good health. Here the CDR3 DNA reads TGTGCCAGCAGCGTAGCTGGCGGCAATGAGCAGTTCTTC. Amino acids: CASSVAGGNEQFF.